This is a list of T cell receptor beta chains from one sample in a study of shared clonotypes between healthy human individuals. Sequencing used immunoSEQ multiplex PCR; TCRdb keeps in-frame clones, though not all of them. In the table there are 1 million to 1.2 million clones, 60% to 85% of which are singletons. Sequencing used memory CD4+ T cells from PBMCs. Receptors were obtained from a man younger than 30 in good health. Some clones in this sample may be carry-over from other donors' samples. The CDR3 runs from the conserved cysteine through the conserved F or W. The D gene is left open where the match is weak.

J: TRBJ1-4
V: TRBV5-1
D: NA
CDR3: CASSLVQARGEKLFF

J: TRBJ1-2
V: TRBV5-5
D: NA
CDR3: CASSLGTSHYGYTF

J: TRBJ1-1
V: TRBV7-9
D: NA
CDR3: CASRVMNTEAFF

J: TRBJ2-2
V: TRBV2
D: NA
CDR3: CASSERQTNTGELFF

J: TRBJ2-2
V: TRBV19
D: NA
CDR3: CASRSSVIGELFF

J: TRBJ2-5
V: TRBV14
D: TRBD1
CDR3: CASSPDRGRVVETQYF

J: TRBJ2-3
V: TRBV29-1
D: NA
CDR3: CSARFGTDTQYF

J: NA
V: TRBV11-2
D: NA
CDR3: CASSLVPGETQYF

J: TRBJ2-7
V: TRBV5-1
D: TRBD2
CDR3: CASMGSGKYEQYF

J: TRBJ2-7
V: TRBV19
D: NA
CDR3: CASSTGRTSEQYF

J: TRBJ2-5
V: TRBV29-1
D: NA
CDR3: CSVGGLAGAQETQYF

J: TRBJ2-1
V: TRBV10-3
D: TRBD2
CDR3: CAIRPRLAGTQMGEQFF

J: TRBJ2-5
V: TRBV7-2
D: NA
CDR3: CASSGGETQYF

J: TRBJ2-5
V: TRBV5-1
D: NA
CDR3: CASSFWGPGETQYF

J: TRBJ1-1
V: TRBV28
D: NA
CDR3: CASTGNTEAFF

J: TRBJ1-2
V: TRBV19
D: NA
CDR3: CASSIPGPNYGYTF